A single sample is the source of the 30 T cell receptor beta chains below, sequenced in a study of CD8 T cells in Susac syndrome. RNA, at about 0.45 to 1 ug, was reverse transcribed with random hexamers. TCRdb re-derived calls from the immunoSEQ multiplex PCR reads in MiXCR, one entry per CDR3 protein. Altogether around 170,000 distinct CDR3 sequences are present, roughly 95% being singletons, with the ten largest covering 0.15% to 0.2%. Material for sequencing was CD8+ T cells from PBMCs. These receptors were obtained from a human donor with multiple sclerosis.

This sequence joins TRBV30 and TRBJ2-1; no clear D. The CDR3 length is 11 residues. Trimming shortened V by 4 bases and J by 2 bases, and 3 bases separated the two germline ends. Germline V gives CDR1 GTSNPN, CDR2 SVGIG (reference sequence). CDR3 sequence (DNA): TGTGCCTGGATAACCTACAATGAGCAGTTCTTC. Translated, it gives CAWITYNEQFF.

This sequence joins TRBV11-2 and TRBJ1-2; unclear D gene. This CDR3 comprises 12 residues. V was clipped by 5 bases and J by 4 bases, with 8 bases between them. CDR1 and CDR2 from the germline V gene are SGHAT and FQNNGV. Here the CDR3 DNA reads TGTGCCAGCAGCGAAGCCGCCTATGGCTACACCTTC. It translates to CASSEAAYGYTF.

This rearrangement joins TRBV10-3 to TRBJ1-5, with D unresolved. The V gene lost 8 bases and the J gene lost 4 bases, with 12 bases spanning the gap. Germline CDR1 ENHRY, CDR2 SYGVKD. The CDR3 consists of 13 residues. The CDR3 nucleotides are TGTGCCATCGGTGGCGTCGGGAATCAGCCCCAGCATTTT. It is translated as CAIGGVGNQPQHF.

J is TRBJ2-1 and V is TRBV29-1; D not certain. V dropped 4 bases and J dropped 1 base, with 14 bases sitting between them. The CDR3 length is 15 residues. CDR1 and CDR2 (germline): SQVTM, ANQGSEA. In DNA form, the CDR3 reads TGCAGCGTTGTATGGAGAACGGGTTCCTACAATGAGCAGTTCTTC. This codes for CSVVWRTGSYNEQFF.

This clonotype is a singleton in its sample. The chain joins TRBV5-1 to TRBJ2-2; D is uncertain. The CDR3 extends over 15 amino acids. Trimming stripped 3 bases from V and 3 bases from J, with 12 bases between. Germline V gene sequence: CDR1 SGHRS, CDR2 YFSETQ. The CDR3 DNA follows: TGCGCCAGCAGCTCCCTAAGGCTTCACACCGGGGAGCTGTTTTTT. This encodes CASSSLRLHTGELFF.

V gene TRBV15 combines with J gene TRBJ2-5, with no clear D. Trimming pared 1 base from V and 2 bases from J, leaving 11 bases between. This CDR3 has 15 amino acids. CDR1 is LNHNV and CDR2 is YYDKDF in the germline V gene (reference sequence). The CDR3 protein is CATSRAQWSQETQYF. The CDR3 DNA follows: TGTGCCACCAGCAGAGCCCAATGGTCACAAGAGACCCAGTACTTC.

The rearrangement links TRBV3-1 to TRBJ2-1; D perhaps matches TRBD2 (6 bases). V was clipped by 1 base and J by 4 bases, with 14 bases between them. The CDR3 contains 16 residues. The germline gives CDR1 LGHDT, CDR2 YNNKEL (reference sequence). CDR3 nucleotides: TGTGCCAGCAGCCAAGCTTCTCTGGCGGGGTACAATGAGCAGTTCTTC. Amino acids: CASSQASLAGYNEQFF.

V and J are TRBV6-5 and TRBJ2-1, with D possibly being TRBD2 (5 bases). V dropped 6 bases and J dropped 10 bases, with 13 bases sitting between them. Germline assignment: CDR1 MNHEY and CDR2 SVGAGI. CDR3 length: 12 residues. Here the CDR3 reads CASSRTDGEQFF. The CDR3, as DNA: TGTGCCAGCAGCAGGACTGACGGAGAGCAGTTCTTC.

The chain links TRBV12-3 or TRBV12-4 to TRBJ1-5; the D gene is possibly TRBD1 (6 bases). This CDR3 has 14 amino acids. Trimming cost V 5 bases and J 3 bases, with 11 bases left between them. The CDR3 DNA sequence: TGTGCCAGCAGTAGCGGGGGCTACAATCAGCCCCAGCATTTT. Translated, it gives CASSSGGYNQPQHF.

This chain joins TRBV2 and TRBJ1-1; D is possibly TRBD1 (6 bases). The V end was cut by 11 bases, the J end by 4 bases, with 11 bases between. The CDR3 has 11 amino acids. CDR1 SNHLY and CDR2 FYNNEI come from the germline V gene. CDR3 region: CAVTGATEAFF. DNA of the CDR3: TGTGCCGTCACGGGGGCCACTGAAGCTTTCTTT.

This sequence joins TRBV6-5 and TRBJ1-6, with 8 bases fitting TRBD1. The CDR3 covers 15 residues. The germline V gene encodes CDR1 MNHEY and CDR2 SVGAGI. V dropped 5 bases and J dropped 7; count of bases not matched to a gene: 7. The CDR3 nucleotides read TGTGCCAGCAGTACCCAGGGGGCTTGGAATTCACCCCTCCACTTT. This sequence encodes CASSTQGAWNSPLHF.

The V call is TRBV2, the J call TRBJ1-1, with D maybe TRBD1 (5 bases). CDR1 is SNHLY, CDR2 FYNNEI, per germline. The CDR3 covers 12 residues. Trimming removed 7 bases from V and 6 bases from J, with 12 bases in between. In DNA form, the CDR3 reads TGTGCCAGCACCCAGGGATCCCCTGAAGCTTTCTTT. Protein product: CASTQGSPEAFF.

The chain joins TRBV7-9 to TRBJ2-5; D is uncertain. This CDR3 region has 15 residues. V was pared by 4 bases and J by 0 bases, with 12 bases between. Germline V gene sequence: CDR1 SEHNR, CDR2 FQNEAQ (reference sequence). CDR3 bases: TGTGCCAGCAGCTCAGACTTGGAGTACCAAGAGACCCAGTACTTC. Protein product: CASSSDLEYQETQYF.

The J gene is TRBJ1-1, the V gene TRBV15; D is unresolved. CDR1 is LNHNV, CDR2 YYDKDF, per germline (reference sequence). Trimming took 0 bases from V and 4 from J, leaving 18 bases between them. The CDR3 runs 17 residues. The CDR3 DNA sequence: TGTGCCACCAGCAGAGATCTTGATACAGCCTTTAGCACTGAAGCTTTCTTT. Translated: CATSRDLDTAFSTEAFF.

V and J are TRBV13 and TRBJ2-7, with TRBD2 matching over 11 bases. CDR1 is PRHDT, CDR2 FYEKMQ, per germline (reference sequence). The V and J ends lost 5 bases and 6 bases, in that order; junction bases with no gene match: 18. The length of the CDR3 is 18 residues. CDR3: CASSPLAGVSATVGEQYF. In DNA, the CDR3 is TGTGCCAGCAGCCCACTAGCGGGAGTCTCCGCTACGGTGGGCGAGCAGTACTTC.

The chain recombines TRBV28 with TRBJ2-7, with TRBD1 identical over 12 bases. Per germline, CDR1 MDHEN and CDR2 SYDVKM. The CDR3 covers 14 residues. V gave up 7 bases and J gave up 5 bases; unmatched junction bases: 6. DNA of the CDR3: TGTGCCAGCACTGGGACAGGGGGCTTGAACGAGCAGTACTTC. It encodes CASTGTGGLNEQYF.

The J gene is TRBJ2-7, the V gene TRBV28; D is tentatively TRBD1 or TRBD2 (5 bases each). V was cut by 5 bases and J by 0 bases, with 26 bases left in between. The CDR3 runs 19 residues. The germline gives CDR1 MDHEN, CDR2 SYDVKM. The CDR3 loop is CASSSGLEMPRGGSYEQYF. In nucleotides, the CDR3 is TGTGCCAGCAGTAGTGGACTTGAGATGCCGAGGGGCGGCTCCTACGAGCAGTACTTC.

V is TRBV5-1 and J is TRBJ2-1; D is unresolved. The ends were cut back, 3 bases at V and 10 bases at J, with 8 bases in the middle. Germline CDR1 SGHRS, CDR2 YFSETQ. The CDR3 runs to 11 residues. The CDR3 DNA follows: TGCGCCAGCAGCTACCTTTGGGAGCAGTTCTTC. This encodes CASSYLWEQFF. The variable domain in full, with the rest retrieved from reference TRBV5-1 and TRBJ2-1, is KAGVTQTPRYLIKTRGQQVTLSCSPISGHRSVSWYQQTPGQGLQFLFEYFSETQRNKGNFPGRFSGRQFSNSRSEMNVSTLELGDSALYLCASSYLWEQFFGPGTRLTVL.

CDR3: CSVFRAGELFF. CDR3 sequence (DNA): TGCAGCGTGTTCCGCGCCGGGGAGCTGTTTTTT. The chain carries TRBV29-1 and TRBJ2-2, with D uncertain. V lost 6 bases to trimming and J lost 6 bases, with 8 bases between them. CDR3 length equals 11 residues. Germline loops: CDR1 SQVTM, CDR2 ANQGSEA.

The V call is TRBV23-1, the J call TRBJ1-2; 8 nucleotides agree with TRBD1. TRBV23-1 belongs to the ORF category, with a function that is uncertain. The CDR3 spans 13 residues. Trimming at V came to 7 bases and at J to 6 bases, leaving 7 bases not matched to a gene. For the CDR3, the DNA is TGCGCCAGCACGAATACACAGGGGGATGGCTACACCTTC. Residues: CASTNTQGDGYTF.

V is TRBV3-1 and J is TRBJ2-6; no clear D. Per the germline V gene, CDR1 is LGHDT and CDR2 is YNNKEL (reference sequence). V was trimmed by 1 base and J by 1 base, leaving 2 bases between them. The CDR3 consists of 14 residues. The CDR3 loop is CASSQVSGANVLTF. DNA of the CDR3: TGTGCCAGCAGCCAAGTGTCTGGGGCCAACGTCCTGACTTTC.

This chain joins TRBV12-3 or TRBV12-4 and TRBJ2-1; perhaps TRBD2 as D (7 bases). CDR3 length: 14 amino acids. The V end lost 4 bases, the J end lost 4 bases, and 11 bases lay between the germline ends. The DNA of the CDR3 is TGTGCCAGCAGTTCGGGGGGCCGATACAATGAGCAGTTCTTC. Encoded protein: CASSSGGRYNEQFF.

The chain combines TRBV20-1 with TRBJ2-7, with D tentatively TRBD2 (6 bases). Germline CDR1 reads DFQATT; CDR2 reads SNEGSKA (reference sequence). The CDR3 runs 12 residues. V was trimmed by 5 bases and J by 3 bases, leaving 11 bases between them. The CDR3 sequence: CSASQGGYEQYF. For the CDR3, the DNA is TGCAGTGCTTCCCAGGGAGGCTACGAGCAGTACTTC.

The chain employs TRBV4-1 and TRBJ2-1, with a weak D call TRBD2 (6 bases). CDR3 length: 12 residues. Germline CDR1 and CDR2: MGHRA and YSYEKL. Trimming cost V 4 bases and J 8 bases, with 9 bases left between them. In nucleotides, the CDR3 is TGCGCCAGCAGCCCTAGCGTGCATGAGCAGTTCTTC. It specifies CASSPSVHEQFF.

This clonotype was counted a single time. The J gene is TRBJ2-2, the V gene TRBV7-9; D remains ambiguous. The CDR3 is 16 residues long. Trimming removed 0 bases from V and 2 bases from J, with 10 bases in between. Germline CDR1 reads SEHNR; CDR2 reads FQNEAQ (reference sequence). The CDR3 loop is CASSLAQIVNTGELFF. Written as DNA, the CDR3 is TGTGCCAGCAGCTTAGCGCAGATCGTAAACACCGGGGAGCTGTTTTTT.

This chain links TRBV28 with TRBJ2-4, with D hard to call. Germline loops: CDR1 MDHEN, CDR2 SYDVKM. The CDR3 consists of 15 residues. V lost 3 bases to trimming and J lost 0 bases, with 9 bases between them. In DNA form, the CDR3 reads TGTGCCAGCAGTTTGATAGCCGAAGCCAAAAACATTCAGTACTTC. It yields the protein CASSLIAEAKNIQYF.

This CDR3 reads CATSREDSPNYGYTF. CDR3 nucleotide sequence: TGTGCCACCAGCAGAGAGGACAGTCCTAACTATGGCTACACCTTC. The V and J genes are TRBV15 and TRBJ1-2; weak D call: TRBD1 (6 bases). Germline values: CDR1 LNHNV, CDR2 YYDKDF (reference sequence). The CDR3 is 15 residues long. Trimming stripped 0 bases from V and 0 bases from J, with 8 bases between. The full variable domain, in which reference TRBV15 and TRBJ1-2 provide the parts outside the CDR3, is DAMVIQNPRYQVTQFGKPVTLSCSQTLNHNVMYWYQQKSSQAPKLLFHYYDKDFNNEADTPDNFQSRRPNTSFCFLDIRSPGLGDTAMYLCATSREDSPNYGYTFGSGTRLTVV.

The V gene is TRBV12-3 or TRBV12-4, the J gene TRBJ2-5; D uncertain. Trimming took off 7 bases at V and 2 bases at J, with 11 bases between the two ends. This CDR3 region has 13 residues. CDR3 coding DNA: TGTGCCAGCACCCTGACTCGACAAGAGACCCAGTACTTC. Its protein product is CASTLTRQETQYF.

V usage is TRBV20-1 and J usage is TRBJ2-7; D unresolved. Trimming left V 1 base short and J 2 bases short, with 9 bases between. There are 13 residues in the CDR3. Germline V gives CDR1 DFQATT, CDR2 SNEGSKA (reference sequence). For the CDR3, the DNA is TGCAGTGCTAGAGGTCAGGCGGCCTACGAGCAGTACTTC. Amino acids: CSARGQAAYEQYF.

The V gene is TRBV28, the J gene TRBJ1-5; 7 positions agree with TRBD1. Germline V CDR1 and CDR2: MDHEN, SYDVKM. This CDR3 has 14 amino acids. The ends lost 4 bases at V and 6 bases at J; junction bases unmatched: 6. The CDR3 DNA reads TGTGCCAGCAGTTATCCGGGACAGATTCAGCCCCAGCATTTT. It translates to CASSYPGQIQPQHF.